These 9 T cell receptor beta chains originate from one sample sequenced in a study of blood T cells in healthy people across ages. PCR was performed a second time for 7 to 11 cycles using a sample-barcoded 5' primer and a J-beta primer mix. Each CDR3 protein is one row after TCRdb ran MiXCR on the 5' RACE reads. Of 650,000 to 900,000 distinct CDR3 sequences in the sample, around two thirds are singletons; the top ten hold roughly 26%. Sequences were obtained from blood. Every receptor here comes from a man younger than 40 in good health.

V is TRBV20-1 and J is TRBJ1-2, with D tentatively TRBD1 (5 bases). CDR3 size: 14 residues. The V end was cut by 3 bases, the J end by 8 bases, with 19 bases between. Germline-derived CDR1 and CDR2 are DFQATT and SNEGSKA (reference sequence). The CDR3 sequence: CSASPEWDLGGYTF. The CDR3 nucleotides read TGCAGTGCTAGCCCAGAGTGGGACTTAGGAGGCTACACCTTC.

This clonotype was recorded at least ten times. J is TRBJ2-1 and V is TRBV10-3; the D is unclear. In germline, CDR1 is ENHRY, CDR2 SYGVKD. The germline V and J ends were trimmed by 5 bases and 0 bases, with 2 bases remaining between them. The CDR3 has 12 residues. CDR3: CAISSSYNEQFF. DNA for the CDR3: TGTGCCATCAGTAGCTCCTACAATGAGCAGTTCTTC.

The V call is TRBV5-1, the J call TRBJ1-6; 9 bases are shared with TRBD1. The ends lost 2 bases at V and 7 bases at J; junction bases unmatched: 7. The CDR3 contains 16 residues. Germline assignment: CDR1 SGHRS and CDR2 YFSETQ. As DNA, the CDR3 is TGCGCCAGCAGCTTCCAGGGACAGGGTGGCAATTCACCCCTCCACTTT. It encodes CASSFQGQGGNSPLHF.

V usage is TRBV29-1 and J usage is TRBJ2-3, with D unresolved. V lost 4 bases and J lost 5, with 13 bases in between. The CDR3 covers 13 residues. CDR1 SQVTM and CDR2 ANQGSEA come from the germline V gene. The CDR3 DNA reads TGCAGCGTTGTGGTGGAAGTGGGAGATACGCAGTATTTT. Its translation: CSVVVEVGDTQYF.

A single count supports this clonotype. CDR3 amino acids: CASTTLQGPYGYTF. CDR3 bases: TGTGCCAGCACCACCCTACAGGGACCCTATGGCTACACCTTC. This chain joins TRBV6-5 and TRBJ1-2, with D possibly matching TRBD1 (6 bases). The ends were cut back, 7 bases at V and 4 bases at J, with 16 bases in the middle. The CDR3 is 14 residues long. Per the germline V gene, CDR1 is MNHEY and CDR2 is SVGAGI.

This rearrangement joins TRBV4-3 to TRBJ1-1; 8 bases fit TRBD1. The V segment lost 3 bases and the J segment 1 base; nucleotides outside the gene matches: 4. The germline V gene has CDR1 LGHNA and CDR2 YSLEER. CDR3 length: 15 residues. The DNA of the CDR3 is TGCGCCAGCAGCCACGACGGACAGGGGAACACTGAAGCTTTCTTT. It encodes CASSHDGQGNTEAFF.

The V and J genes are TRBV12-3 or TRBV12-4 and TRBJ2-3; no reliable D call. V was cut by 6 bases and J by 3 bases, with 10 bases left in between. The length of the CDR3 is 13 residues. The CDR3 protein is CASSRIETDTQYF. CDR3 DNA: TGTGCCAGCAGCCGAATTGAGACAGATACGCAGTATTTT.

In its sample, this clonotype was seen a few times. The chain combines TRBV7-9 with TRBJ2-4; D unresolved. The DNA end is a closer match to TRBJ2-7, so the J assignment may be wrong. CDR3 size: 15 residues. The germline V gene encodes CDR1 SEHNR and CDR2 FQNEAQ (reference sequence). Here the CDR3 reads CASSRGRHRINEQYF. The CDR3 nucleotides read TGTGCCAGCAGCCGTGGTCGACACCGGATAAACGAGCAGTACTTC.

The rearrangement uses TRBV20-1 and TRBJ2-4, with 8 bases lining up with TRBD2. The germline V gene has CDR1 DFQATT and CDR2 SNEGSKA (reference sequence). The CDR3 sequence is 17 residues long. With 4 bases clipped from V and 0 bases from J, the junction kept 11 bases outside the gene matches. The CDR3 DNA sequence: TGCAGTGCTACAATGGCGGGGGGCTACCTAGCCAAAAACATTCAGTACTTC. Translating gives CSATMAGGYLAKNIQYF.